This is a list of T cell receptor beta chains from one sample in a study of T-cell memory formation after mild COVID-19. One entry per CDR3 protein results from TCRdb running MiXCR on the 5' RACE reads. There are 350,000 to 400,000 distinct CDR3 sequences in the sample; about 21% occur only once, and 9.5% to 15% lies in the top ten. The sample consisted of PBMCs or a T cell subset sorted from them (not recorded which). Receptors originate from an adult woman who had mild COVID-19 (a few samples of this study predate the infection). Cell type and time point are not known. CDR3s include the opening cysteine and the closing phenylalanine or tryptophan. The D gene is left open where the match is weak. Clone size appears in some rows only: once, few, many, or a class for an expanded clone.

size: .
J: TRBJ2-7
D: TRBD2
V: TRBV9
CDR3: CASSRSGMGYEQYF
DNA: TGTGCCAGCAGCAGAAGCGGGATGGGCTACGAGCAGTACTTC

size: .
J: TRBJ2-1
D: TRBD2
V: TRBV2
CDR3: CASRSSGGAAYNEQFF
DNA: TGTGCCAGCCGATCTAGCGGGGGGGCAGCGTACAATGAGCAGTTCTTC

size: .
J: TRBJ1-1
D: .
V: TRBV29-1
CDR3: CGGRMNTEAFF
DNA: TGCGGTGGGCGGATGAACACTGAAGCTTTCTTT

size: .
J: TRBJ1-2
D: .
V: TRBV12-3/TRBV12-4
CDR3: CASSSGGRIPYGYTF
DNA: TGTGCCAGCAGCTCCGGGGGGCGCATCCCCTATGGCTACACCTTC

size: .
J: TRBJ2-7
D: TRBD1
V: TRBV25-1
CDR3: CASSPGTVTEQYF
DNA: TGTGCCAGCAGTCCCGGGACAGTTACCGAGCAGTACTTC

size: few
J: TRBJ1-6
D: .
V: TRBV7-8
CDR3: CASSRGWIKGEKNSPLHF
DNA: TGTGCCAGCAGTAGGGGGTGGATTAAGGGAGAGAAAAATTCACCCCTCCACTTT

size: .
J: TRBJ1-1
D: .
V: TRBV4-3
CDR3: CASSHQDTGVTEAFF
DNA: TGCGCCAGCAGCCACCAAGACACTGGGGTCACTGAAGCTTTCTTT

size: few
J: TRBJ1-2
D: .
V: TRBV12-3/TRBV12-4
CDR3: CASSFVESGNYGYTF
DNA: TGTGCCAGCAGTTTTGTTGAGTCTGGGAACTATGGCTACACCTTC

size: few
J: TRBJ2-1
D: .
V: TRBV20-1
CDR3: CSASTGMHEQFF
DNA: TGCAGTGCTTCTACAGGGATGCATGAGCAGTTCTTC

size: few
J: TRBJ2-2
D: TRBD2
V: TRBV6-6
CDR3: CASLTGTSGSRWELFF
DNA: TGTGCCAGTTTAACCGGGACTAGCGGCTCTAGGTGGGAGCTGTTTTTT

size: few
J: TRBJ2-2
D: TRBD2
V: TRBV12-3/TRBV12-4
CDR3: CASSLVREGPYTGELFF
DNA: TGTGCCAGCAGTTTAGTACGGGAGGGCCCTTACACCGGGGAGCTGTTTTTT

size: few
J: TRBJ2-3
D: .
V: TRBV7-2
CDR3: CASSTDSWDTQYF
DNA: TGTGCCAGCAGCACAGACAGTTGGGATACGCAGTATTTT

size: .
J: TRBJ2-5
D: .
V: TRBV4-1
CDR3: CASSFHREETQYF
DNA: TGCGCCAGCAGCTTTCATCGCGAAGAGACCCAGTACTTC

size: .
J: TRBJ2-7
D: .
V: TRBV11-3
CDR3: CASSLPGRHEQYF
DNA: TGTGCCAGCAGCTTACCGGGCCGGCACGAGCAGTACTTC

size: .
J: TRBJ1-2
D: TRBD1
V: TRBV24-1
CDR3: CATSGTAGYTF
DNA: TGTGCCACGTCCGGGACAGCTGGCTACACCTTC

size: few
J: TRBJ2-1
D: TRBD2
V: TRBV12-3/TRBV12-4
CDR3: CASRQGLAGDNEQFF
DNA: TGTGCCAGCAGACAAGGATTAGCGGGGGATAATGAGCAGTTCTTC

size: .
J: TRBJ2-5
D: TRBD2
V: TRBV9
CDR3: CASSVGLAGVETQYF
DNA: TGTGCCAGCAGCGTAGGCCTAGCGGGGGTTGAGACCCAGTACTTC

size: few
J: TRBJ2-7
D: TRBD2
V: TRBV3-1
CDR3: CASSRPGGANSIYEQYF
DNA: TGTGCCAGCAGCCGGCCGGGAGGCGCGAACTCTATTTACGAGCAGTACTTC

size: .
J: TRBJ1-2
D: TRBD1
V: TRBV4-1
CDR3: CASSQDVLRTGRGYTF
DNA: TGCGCCAGCAGCCAAGATGTCCTCCGGACAGGACGCGGCTACACCTTC

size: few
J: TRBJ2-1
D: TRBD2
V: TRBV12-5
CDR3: CASGLSGGTRHEQFF
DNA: TGTGCTAGTGGTTTGTCGGGAGGGACTAGACATGAGCAGTTCTTC

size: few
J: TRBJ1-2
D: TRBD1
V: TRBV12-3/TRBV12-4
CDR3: CASSPRTGFGYTF
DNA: TGTGCCAGCAGTCCTCGGACAGGGTTTGGCTACACCTTC

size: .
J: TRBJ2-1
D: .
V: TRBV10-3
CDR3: CAIGSNEQFF
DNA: TGTGCCATCGGCAGCAATGAGCAGTTCTTC

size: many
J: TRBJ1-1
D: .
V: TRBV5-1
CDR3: CASSSSVNTEAFF
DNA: TGCGCCAGCAGCTCCTCGGTGAACACTGAAGCTTTCTTT

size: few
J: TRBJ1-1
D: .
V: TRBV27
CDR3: CASSLSRGITEAFF
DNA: TGTGCCAGCAGTTTAAGTCGTGGCATCACTGAAGCTTTCTTT

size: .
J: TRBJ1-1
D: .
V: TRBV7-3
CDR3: CASMEGSNTEAFF
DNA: TGTGCCAGCATGGAGGGGTCGAACACTGAAGCTTTCTTT

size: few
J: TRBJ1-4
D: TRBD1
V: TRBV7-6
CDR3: CASSLYGQGAVNEKLFF
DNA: TGTGCCAGCAGCTTGTACGGACAGGGGGCGGTTAATGAAAAACTGTTTTTT

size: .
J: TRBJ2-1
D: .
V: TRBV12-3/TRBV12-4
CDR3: CASSSGLGNEQFF
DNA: TGTGCCAGCAGTTCTGGGCTAGGAAATGAGCAGTTCTTC